A single sample gave rise to the 9 T cell receptor beta chains below, sequenced in a study of cytomegalovirus exposure and HLA in healthy donors. Vbeta (60) and Jbeta (13) primers were used in the PCR. Here immunoSEQ multiplex PCR was the method, and the copy in TCRdb shows in-frame clones only, minus some. The sample's table shows some 130,000 clones. What was sequenced was PBMCs. The receptors originated from a woman aged 40-49 years in good health and CMV-seropositive.

As to this clone: One junction end disagrees with the germline gene, perhaps due to a read error. This rearrangement joins TRBV6-1 to TRBJ2-2; D not resolved. The germline gives CDR1 MNHNS, CDR2 SASEGT. This CDR3 has 12 residues. The CDR3 DNA follows: TGTGCTAGCACATACACCACCGGGGAGCTGTTTTTT. Its translation is CASTYTTGELFF.

The V and J genes are TRBV27 and TRBJ1-5; D is unclear. Looked up from germline, CDR1 is MNHEY and CDR2 is SMNVEV (reference sequence). The CDR3 runs 13 residues. V was trimmed by 3 bases and J by 4 bases, leaving 7 bases between them. CDR3 bases: TGTGCCAGCAGTTTCGGGGTTAATCAGCCCCAGCATTTT. It translates to CASSFGVNQPQHF.

The chain carries TRBV2 and TRBJ1-1; D is undetermined. Germline loops: CDR1 SNHLY, CDR2 FYNNEI. The CDR3 runs 14 residues. Trimming took 8 bases from V and 5 from J, leaving 18 bases between them. The CDR3 DNA reads TGTGCCAGCCGTTCCGAGGCCTTCGGAACTGAAGCTTTCTTT. Its protein is CASRSEAFGTEAFF.

This rearrangement joins TRBV9 to TRBJ2-1; a weak D match, TRBD2 (5 bases). Germline CDR1 is SGDLS and CDR2 is YYNGEE. There are 12 residues in the CDR3. V was pared by 3 bases and J by 5 bases, with 6 bases between. The CDR3 spells CASSGGHNEQFF. CDR3 sequence (DNA): TGTGCCAGCAGCGGAGGGCACAATGAGCAGTTCTTC. Drawing the rest from reference TRBV9 and TRBJ2-1, the complete variable domain is DSGVTQTPKHLITATGQRVTLRCSPRSGDLSVYWYQQSLDQGLQFLIQYYNGEERAKGNILERFSAQQFPDLHSELNLSSLELGDSALYFCASSGGHNEQFFGPGTRLTVL.

The V call is TRBV29-1, the J call TRBJ2-7; 9 bases map to TRBD2. Germline CDR1 is SQVTM and CDR2 is ANQGSEA. The CDR3 loop spans 14 amino acids. Trimming cost V 6 bases and J 4 bases; bases outside gene matches: 10. Here the CDR3 DNA reads TGCAGCGTCGTGAGGGCGGGAGGGCCGTACGAGCAGTACTTC. It encodes CSVVRAGGPYEQYF.

The V and J genes are TRBV4-1 and TRBJ1-2; maybe TRBD1 (5 bases). Germline lookup yields CDR1 MGHRA and CDR2 YSYEKL. Trimming stripped 2 bases from V and 8 bases from J, with 18 bases between. The CDR3 contains 15 residues. This chain's CDR3 is CASSQLPGRGEGYTF. CDR3 coding DNA: TGCGCCAGCAGCCAACTCCCGGGGAGGGGCGAAGGCTACACCTTC.

V and J are TRBV5-4 and TRBJ2-2; 7 bases map to TRBD1. This CDR3 region has 15 residues. Germline values: CDR1 SGHNT, CDR2 YYREEE (reference sequence). With 4 bases clipped from V and 5 bases from J, the junction kept 8 bases outside the gene matches. The CDR3: CASSTDRVATGELFF. The CDR3 nucleotides are TGTGCCAGCAGCACAGACAGGGTGGCAACCGGGGAGCTGTTTTTT.

The chain joins TRBV6-5 to TRBJ1-5; D perhaps matches TRBD1 (5 bases). Germline V lookup: CDR1 MNHEY, CDR2 SVGAGI. The V end lost 0 bases, the J end lost 2 bases, and 8 bases lay between the germline ends. The CDR3 consists of 15 residues. In DNA form, the CDR3 reads TGTGCCAGCAGTTACTCGGGGGGAGGCAATCAGCCCCAGCATTTT. Protein product: CASSYSGGGNQPQHF.

The chain joins TRBV2 to TRBJ1-2; 8 bases line up with TRBD1. This CDR3 comprises 14 residues. Germline lookup yields CDR1 SNHLY and CDR2 FYNNEI. J gave up 7 bases and V 6 bases, and 10 bases lay outside the gene matches. The CDR3 sequence is CASRVGQGGSGYTF. The CDR3 nucleotides are TGTGCCAGCAGGGTAGGACAGGGTGGGTCTGGCTACACCTTC.